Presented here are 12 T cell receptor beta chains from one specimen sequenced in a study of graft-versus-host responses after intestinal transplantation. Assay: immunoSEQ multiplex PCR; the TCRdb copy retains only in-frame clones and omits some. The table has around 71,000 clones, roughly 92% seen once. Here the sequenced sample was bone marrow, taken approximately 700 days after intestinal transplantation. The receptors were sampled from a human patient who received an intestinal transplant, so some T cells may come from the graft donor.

CDR3 loop: CASSNTGVKLFF. Here the CDR3 DNA reads TGTGCCAGCAGCAACACAGGTGTAAAACTGTTTTTT. This chain links TRBV21-1 with TRBJ1-4; the DNA was not used to check the table's D call, TRBD1. TRBV21-1 is a recognized pseudogene. The CDR3 has 12 amino acids.

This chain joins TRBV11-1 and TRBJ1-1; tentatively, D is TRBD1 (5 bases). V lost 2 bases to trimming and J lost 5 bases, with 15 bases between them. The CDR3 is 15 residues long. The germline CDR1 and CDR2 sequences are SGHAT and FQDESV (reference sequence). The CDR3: CASSLRETALTEAFF. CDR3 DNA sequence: TGTGCCAGCAGCTTAAGAGAGACAGCGCTGACTGAAGCTTTCTTT. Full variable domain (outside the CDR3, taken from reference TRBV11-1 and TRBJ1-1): EAEVAQSPRYKITEKSQAVAFWCDPISGHATLYWYRQILGQGPELLVQFQDESVVDDSQLPKDRFSAERLKGVDSTLKIQPAELGDSAMYLCASSLRETALTEAFFGQGTRLTVV.

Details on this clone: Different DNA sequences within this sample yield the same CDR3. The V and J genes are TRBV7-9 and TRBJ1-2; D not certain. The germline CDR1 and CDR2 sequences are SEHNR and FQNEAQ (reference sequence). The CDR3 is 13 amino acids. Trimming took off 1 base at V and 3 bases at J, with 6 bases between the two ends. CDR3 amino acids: CASSLGDYYGYTF. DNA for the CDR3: TGTGCCAGCAGCTTAGGTGATTACTATGGCTACACCTTC.

This chain's CDR3 is CASSPNTADTQYF. The CDR3 DNA reads TGTGCCAGCAGCCCAAATACTGCCGATACGCAGTATTTT. This chain uses TRBV9 with TRBJ2-3; D ambiguous. The germline gives CDR1 SGDLS, CDR2 YYNGEE. The CDR3 loop spans 13 amino acids. The V gene lost 4 bases and the J gene lost 6 bases, with 12 bases spanning the gap.

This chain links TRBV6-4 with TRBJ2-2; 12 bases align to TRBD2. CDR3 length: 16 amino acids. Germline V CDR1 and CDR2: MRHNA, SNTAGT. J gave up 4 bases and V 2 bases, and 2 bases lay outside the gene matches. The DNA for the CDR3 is TGTGCCAGCAGTGACACTAGCGGGGGGCCCACCGGGGAGCTGTTTTTT. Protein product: CASSDTSGGPTGELFF.

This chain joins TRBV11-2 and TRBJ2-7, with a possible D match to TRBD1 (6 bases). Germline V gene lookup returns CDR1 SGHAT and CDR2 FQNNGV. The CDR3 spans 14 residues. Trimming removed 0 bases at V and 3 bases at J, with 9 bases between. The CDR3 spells CASSLEGTYYEQYF. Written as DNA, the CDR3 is TGTGCCAGCAGCTTAGAAGGGACATACTACGAGCAGTACTTC.

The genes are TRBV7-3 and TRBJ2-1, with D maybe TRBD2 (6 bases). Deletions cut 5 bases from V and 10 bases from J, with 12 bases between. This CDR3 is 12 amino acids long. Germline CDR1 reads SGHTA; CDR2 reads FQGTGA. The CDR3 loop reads CASSDALAEQFF. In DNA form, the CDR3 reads TGTGCCAGCAGCGATGCCCTAGCGGAGCAGTTCTTC.

The CDR3 coding sequence is TGTGCCATCCGTCCCGGGACAGGGAGAGGCTACACCTTC. Amino acids: CAIRPGTGRGYTF. This chain links TRBV6-6 with TRBJ1-2, with 9 nucleotides matching TRBD1. The germline V gene encodes CDR1 MNHNY and CDR2 SVGAGI (reference sequence). CDR3 length equals 13 residues. The junction had 11 bases not matched to a gene; V was cut back by 10 bases and J by 8 bases.

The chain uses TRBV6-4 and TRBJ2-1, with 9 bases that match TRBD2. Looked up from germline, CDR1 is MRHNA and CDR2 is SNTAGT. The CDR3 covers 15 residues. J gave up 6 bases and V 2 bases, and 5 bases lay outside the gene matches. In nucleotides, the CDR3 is TGTGCCAGCAGTGACCGTATAGCGGGGGTCAATGAGCAGTTCTTC. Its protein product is CASSDRIAGVNEQFF.

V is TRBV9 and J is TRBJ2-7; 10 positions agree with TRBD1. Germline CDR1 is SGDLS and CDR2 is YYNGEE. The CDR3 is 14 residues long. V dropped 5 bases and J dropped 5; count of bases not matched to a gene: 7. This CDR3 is CASSWTGTGDEQYF. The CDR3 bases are TGTGCCAGCAGTTGGACCGGGACAGGGGACGAGCAGTACTTC. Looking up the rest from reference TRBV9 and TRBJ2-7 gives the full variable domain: DSGVTQTPKHLITATGQRVTLRCSPRSGDLSVYWYQQSLDQGLQFLIQYYNGEERAKGNILERFSAQQFPDLHSELNLSSLELGDSALYFCASSWTGTGDEQYFGPGTRLTVT.

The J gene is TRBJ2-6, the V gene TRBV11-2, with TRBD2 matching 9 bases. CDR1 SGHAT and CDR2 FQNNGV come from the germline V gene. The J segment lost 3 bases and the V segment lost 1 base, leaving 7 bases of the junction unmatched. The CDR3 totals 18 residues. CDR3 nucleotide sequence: TGTGCCAGCAGCTTAGTTCCTAGCGGGGTGGTTGGGGCCAACGTCCTGACTTTC. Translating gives CASSLVPSGVVGANVLTF.

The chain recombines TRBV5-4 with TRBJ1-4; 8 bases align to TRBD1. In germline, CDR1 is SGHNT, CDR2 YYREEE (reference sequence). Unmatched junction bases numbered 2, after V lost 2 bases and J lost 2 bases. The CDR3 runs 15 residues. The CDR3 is CASSLRQGTNEKLFF. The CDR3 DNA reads TGTGCCAGCAGCTTAAGACAGGGGACTAATGAAAAACTGTTTTTT.